These 26 T cell receptor beta chains came from one sample sequenced in a study of shared clonotypes between healthy human individuals. Clones were sequenced by immunoSEQ multiplex PCR, and TCRdb holds only the in-frame ones, with some missing. The sample has roughly 760,000 clones; around 72% are singletons. Specimen: memory CD4+ T cells sorted from blood. The subset here: CD45RA-negative fraction. These receptors came from a woman in her thirties in good health.

Note on this clone: The identical CDR3 is also encoded by other nucleotide sequences in the sample. The V and J genes are TRBV28 and TRBJ2-7; no definite D call. There are 11 residues in the CDR3. Germline loops: CDR1 MDHEN, CDR2 SYDVKM. V lost 6 bases, J lost 3 bases, and 6 bases lay in between. Here the CDR3 DNA reads TGTGCCAGCAGCACATTCTACGAGCAGTACTTC. It codes for CASSTFYEQYF.

The chain links TRBV4-1 to TRBJ2-4; D tentatively reads TRBD1 or TRBD2 (5 bases each). The CDR3 sequence is 18 residues long. Looked up from germline, CDR1 is MGHRA and CDR2 is YSYEKL. Deletions cut 1 base from V and 9 bases from J, with 25 bases between. The CDR3 loop reads CASSQGRTSGRRIGIQYF. CDR3 nucleotide sequence: TGCGCCAGCAGCCAAGGTCGTACCTCGGGGCGAAGAATCGGCATTCAGTACTTC.

This chain links TRBV28 with TRBJ1-1; no reliable D call. The CDR3 loop spans 15 amino acids. Germline V gene data show CDR1 as MDHEN and CDR2 as SYDVKM. The ends were cut back, 6 bases at V and 1 base at J, with 15 bases in the middle. The CDR3: CASRLGVGGNTEAFF. For the CDR3, the DNA is TGTGCCAGCAGGCTAGGCGTTGGTGGGAACACTGAAGCTTTCTTT.

V gene TRBV7-2 combines with J gene TRBJ2-2, with 10 bases that match TRBD2. Germline values: CDR1 SGHTA, CDR2 FQGNSA. With 3 bases clipped from V and 7 bases from J, the junction kept 8 bases outside the gene matches. This CDR3 spans 16 amino acids. The CDR3 here is CASSFPSGSGIGELFF. CDR3 nucleotide sequence: TGTGCCAGCAGCTTCCCTAGCGGGAGCGGGATCGGGGAGCTGTTTTTT.

The chain uses TRBV6-4 and TRBJ2-1, with TRBD2 matching over 12 bases. The CDR3 is made up of 15 amino acids. Unmatched junction bases numbered 8, after V lost 6 bases and J lost 8 bases. Looked up from germline, CDR1 is MRHNA and CDR2 is SNTAGT. The CDR3 DNA reads as TGTGCCAGCAGACCTAGCGGGAGGGCCAGGGATGAGCAGTTCTTC. It specifies CASRPSGRARDEQFF.

The CDR3 sequence: CATSRDFPDRALNQPQHF. In DNA, the CDR3 is TGTGCCACCAGCAGAGATTTCCCGGACAGGGCCCTGAATCAGCCCCAGCATTTT. This chain joins TRBV15 and TRBJ1-5, with 8 bases lining up with TRBD1. This CDR3 spans 18 amino acids. V trimming: 0 bases; J trimming: 4 bases; junction bases outside the gene matches: 11. Germline CDR1 and CDR2: LNHNV and YYDKDF (reference sequence).

This clone was counted a few times. The chain couples TRBV5-1 to TRBJ2-7; D possibly corresponds to TRBD2 (6 bases). V was clipped by 0 bases and J by 2 bases, with 15 bases between them. CDR1 is SGHRS, CDR2 YFSETQ, per germline. The CDR3 extends over 16 amino acids. Here the CDR3 DNA reads TGCGCCAGCAGCTTGGCCCCCCGACTAGACCCCTACGAGCAGTACTTC. Translation: CASSLAPRLDPYEQYF.

This clone was found once. This sample also contains other DNA sequences that code for the same CDR3. V gene TRBV29-1 combines with J gene TRBJ2-5; TRBD2 matches 7 bases. The CDR3 loop spans 13 amino acids. After removal of 4 bases from V and 1 base from J, the junction contained 3 bases not matched to a gene. Germline V gene lookup returns CDR1 SQVTM and CDR2 ANQGSEA. CDR3 loop: CSVASSGQETQYF. CDR3 coding DNA: TGCAGCGTTGCCTCTAGCGGCCAAGAGACCCAGTACTTC.

J is TRBJ2-5 and V is TRBV5-5, with a possible D match to TRBD2 (5 bases). The V gene lost 0 bases and the J gene lost 5 bases, with 11 bases spanning the gap. The CDR3 contains 14 residues. Germline CDR1 reads SGHKS; CDR2 reads YYEKEE (reference sequence). CDR3 bases: TGTGCCAGCAGCTTGGAAGCGGCAGCGGAGACCCAGTACTTC. This encodes CASSLEAAAETQYF.

The chain joins TRBV9 to TRBJ2-7; D remains unclear. The CDR3 is made up of 12 amino acids. The ends were cut back, 5 bases at V and 4 bases at J, with 10 bases in the middle. Germline CDR1 and CDR2: SGDLS and YYNGEE. The DNA for the CDR3 is TGTGCCAGCAGTCCTCGGGCTTACGAGCAGTACTTC. This sequence encodes CASSPRAYEQYF.

The rearrangement joins TRBV5-4 to TRBJ1-1; no definite D call. The CDR3 contains 13 residues. V was cut by 7 bases and J by 4 bases, with 14 bases left in between. The V gene's germline CDR1 is SGHNT and CDR2 YYREEE (reference sequence). The CDR3 reads CASARGRATEAFF. The CDR3 DNA reads as TGTGCCAGCGCCCGAGGGCGGGCCACTGAAGCTTTCTTT. Variable domain in full (rest from reference TRBV5-4 and TRBJ1-1): ETGVTQSPTHLIKTRGQQVTLRCSSQSGHNTVSWYQQALGQGPQFIFQYYREEENGRGNFPPRFSGLQFPNYSSELNVNALELDDSALYLCASARGRATEAFFGQGTRLTVV.

The J gene is TRBJ1-3, the V gene TRBV6-1; D is unclear. The CDR3 is made up of 14 amino acids. V was trimmed by 3 bases and J by 0 bases, leaving 6 bases between them. The germline gives CDR1 MNHNS, CDR2 SASEGT. The CDR3 is CASSDVVSGNTIYF. As DNA, the CDR3 is TGTGCCAGCAGTGATGTGGTCTCTGGAAACACCATATATTTT.

The chain joins TRBV5-1 to TRBJ2-5, with TRBD2 matching 7 bases. Germline V CDR1 and CDR2: SGHRS, YFSETQ. Trimming at V came to 0 bases and at J to 6 bases, leaving 8 bases not matched to a gene. The CDR3 spans 15 residues. The CDR3 loop reads CASSLGTRDAKTQYF. For the CDR3, the DNA is TGCGCCAGCAGCTTGGGGACTAGGGACGCGAAGACCCAGTACTTC.

This clone has a single count. The sample holds other DNA sequences that translate to the same CDR3. The chain uses TRBV5-1 and TRBJ1-1, with TRBD1 matching over 11 bases. Germline V CDR1 and CDR2: SGHRS, YFSETQ. The CDR3 extends over 15 amino acids. After removal of 1 base from V and 5 bases from J, the junction contained 4 bases not matched to a gene. For the CDR3, the DNA is TGCGCCAGCAGCTTGAGGACAGGGGGCTGGACTGAAGCTTTCTTT. This sequence encodes CASSLRTGGWTEAFF.

The chain carries TRBV28 and TRBJ2-7; TRBD2 agrees at 9 bases. V shed 4 bases, J shed 12 bases, and the junction held 7 bases outside the gene matches. Germline-derived CDR1 and CDR2 are MDHEN and SYDVKM. CDR3 length: 12 amino acids. The CDR3 DNA sequence: TGTGCCAGCAGTTCCCTCGGGACTAGCTCGTACTTC. Amino acids: CASSSLGTSSYF.

The chain carries TRBV28 and TRBJ1-2, with D perhaps matching TRBD1 (5 bases). This CDR3 has 16 residues. Germline values: CDR1 MDHEN, CDR2 SYDVKM. The V end lost 10 bases, the J end lost 4 bases, and 25 bases lay between the germline ends. The CDR3, as DNA: TGTGCCACCACGCCGGGTCAGGGCCGAGCTGGCTATGGCTACACCTTC. It translates to CATTPGQGRAGYGYTF.

The chain links TRBV29-1 to TRBJ2-1; no firm D call. Germline values: CDR1 SQVTM, CDR2 ANQGSEA. V gave up 4 bases and J gave up 0 bases, with 7 bases separating them. There are 13 residues in the CDR3. The CDR3, as DNA: TGCAGCGTTGCTCTACACTCCTACAATGAGCAGTTCTTC. This encodes CSVALHSYNEQFF.

The J gene is TRBJ1-2, the V gene TRBV5-4; 10 positions agree with TRBD1. This CDR3 spans 17 amino acids. Looked up from germline, CDR1 is SGHNT and CDR2 is YYREEE (reference sequence). The V gene end was trimmed by 0 bases and the J gene end by 4 bases; junction bases not matched to a gene: 9. The DNA of the CDR3 is TGTGCCAGCAGCTTGGGGGGACAGGGGTCGTTACCCTATGGCTACACCTTC. It translates to CASSLGGQGSLPYGYTF.

This clone was seen once. The gene calls are TRBV6-5 and TRBJ1-1; possible D gene TRBD1, 5 bases. This CDR3 is built from 13 residues. V was clipped by 2 bases and J by 3 bases, with 7 bases between them. Germline CDR1 reads MNHEY; CDR2 reads SVGAGI. The CDR3 protein is CASSYGRDTEAFF. CDR3 coding DNA: TGTGCCAGCAGTTACGGCAGGGACACTGAAGCTTTCTTT.

This clone was picked up a small number of times. The rearrangement joins TRBV10-1 to TRBJ1-2; D unresolved. Germline CDR1 reads WNHNN; CDR2 reads SYGVQD (reference sequence). With 8 bases removed from V and 8 bases from J, the gap between germline ends came to 18 bases. This CDR3 region has 13 residues. DNA of the CDR3: TGCGCCAGCTCCTCCTCGGGATTCTGGGGCTACACCTTC. Translation: CASSSSGFWGYTF.

In DNA, the CDR3 is TGTGCCAGCAGCGTAGTCGGGACAGCTTTCCTCTCTGGGGCCAACGTCCTGACTTTC. Its translation: CASSVVGTAFLSGANVLTF. The chain links TRBV9 to TRBJ2-6; 7 positions match TRBD1. The V gene's germline CDR1 is SGDLS and CDR2 YYNGEE. V was clipped by 0 bases and J by 0 bases; unmatched bases: 9. CDR3 size: 19 residues.

For this clone: Since a far larger clone is one base different, this is likely a read error. This sequence joins TRBV14 and TRBJ2-3; D is unclear. Germline V gives CDR1 SGHDN, CDR2 FVKESK. The CDR3 totals 15 residues. The DNA for the CDR3 is TGTGTCAGCAGCCAAGTAGGTGGTTCGGGAGATACGCAGTATTTT. Protein: CVSSQVGGSGDTQYF.

The chain couples TRBV7-6 to TRBJ2-1; TRBD2 aligns across 8 bases. Trimming took 1 base from V and 5 from J; bases not matched to a gene: 7. This CDR3 spans 16 amino acids. Germline V CDR1 and CDR2: SGHVS, FNYEAQ. This CDR3 is CASSLETGGTNNEQFF. The CDR3 region has the DNA TGTGCCAGCAGCTTAGAGACGGGAGGGACAAACAATGAGCAGTTCTTC.

This clone showed up just once. V and J are TRBV10-3 and TRBJ1-6, with 9 nucleotides matching TRBD1. V was clipped by 6 bases and J by 11 bases; unmatched bases: 5. Germline CDR1 is ENHRY and CDR2 is SYGVKD. The CDR3 consists of 13 residues. The CDR3: CAISGTGKAPLHF. DNA of the CDR3: TGTGCCATCAGCGGGACAGGGAAAGCACCCCTCCACTTT.

The chain employs TRBV7-2 and TRBJ2-7; 8 bases are shared with TRBD2. This CDR3 is 15 amino acids long. J was trimmed by 4 bases and V by 2 bases; bases with no gene match: 7. CDR1 and CDR2 (germline): SGHTA, FQGNSA. The CDR3 DNA reads TGTGCCAGCAGCTTAAGTAGCGGGACCTCATACGAGCAGTACTTC. Its translation: CASSLSSGTSYEQYF.

The rearrangement uses TRBV6-1 and TRBJ1-5, with TRBD1 as a possible D gene (6 bases). The CDR3 runs 13 residues. From germline, CDR1 is MNHNS and CDR2 SASEGT. V lost 6 bases to trimming and J lost 4 bases, with 10 bases between them. CDR3 in amino acids: CASRGGRNQPQHF. In DNA form, the CDR3 reads TGTGCCAGCAGGGGGGGCCGAAATCAGCCCCAGCATTTT.